A single T cell receptor (beta chain) is shown here with its context. The germline V gene encodes CDR1 WNHNN and CDR2 SYGVQD (reference sequence). V lost 4 bases to trimming and J lost 2 bases, with 5 bases between them. This CDR3 has 12 residues. This entry is derived from a study of blood T cell repertoires in COVID-19. Turning to the study itself: Whether acute or convalescent, the COVID-19 samples came from the United States, Italy and Spain.

Only in-frame clones appear in the TCRdb table, and some are missing; sequencing was by immunoSEQ multiplex PCR. Among 90,000 or so clones listed, more than 70% were seen once. V gene TRBV10-1 combines with J gene TRBJ1-1; D unresolved. Material for sequencing was peripheral blood. The clonotype was recovered from a man between 60 and 75 years old with acute or convalescent COVID-19. In nucleotides, the CDR3 is TGCGCCAGCAGTGGGGCTAACACTGAAGCTTTCTTT. Its protein is CASSGANTEAFF.